There are a few counts of the clone carrying this T cell receptor (beta chain). Its specificity is unknown. Trimming took 5 bases from V and 3 from J; bases not matched to a gene: 7. The CDR3 runs to 15 residues. MiXCR was run by TCRdb on the 5' RACE reads, yielding one entry per CDR3 protein. This sample has under 800,000 distinct CDR3 sequences, with 20% to 25% found just once. This sample is part of a study of identical twins. General study findings and limits: Cord blood beta clonotypes that were abundant carried fewer insertions, and memory repertoires showed no such trend. Cross-sectional statistical analysis, not tracking of the same donors, underpinned the conclusions.

These data were also reused for a study on T cells expressing NK-cell markers. This second study notes: In several donors, these clonotypes also led the CD3+CD56-NKG2C+ fraction.

The source material was PBMCs. This clonotype was sampled from a woman aged 18-29 years in good health. The rearrangement links TRBV12-3 or TRBV12-4 to TRBJ2-7; 10 nucleotides agree with TRBD1. CDR3 region: CASSQGQGVVYEQYF. The CDR3 DNA reads as TGTGCCAGCAGTCAAGGACAGGGGGTAGTCTACGAGCAGTACTTC.